This TCR beta chain was found in a study of T-cell reconstitution after alpha-beta-depleted transplantation in children. Only a few counts were recorded for this clonotype. This CDR3 has 14 residues. The germline CDR1 and CDR2 sequences are SEHNR and FQNEAQ (reference sequence). V lost 3 bases and J lost 4, with 12 bases in between. The library targeted TCRbeta and was prepared with unique molecular identifiers. TCRdb re-called the PCR reads with MiXCR, one entry per CDR3 protein. The profile shows some 600,000 distinct CDR3 sequences, around a sixth of them singletons. The specimen was PBMCs from the stem cell graft donor, collected from the stem cell graft. The origin of this receptor is a human donor who donated a stem cell graft to a child with acute myeloid leukemia. The chain recombines TRBV7-9 with TRBJ1-1; D perhaps matches TRBD1 (5 bases). As DNA, the CDR3 is TGTGCCAGCAGCTTGGTCTTGAGGGGCACTGAAGCTTTCTTT. Translated, it gives CASSLVLRGTEAFF.